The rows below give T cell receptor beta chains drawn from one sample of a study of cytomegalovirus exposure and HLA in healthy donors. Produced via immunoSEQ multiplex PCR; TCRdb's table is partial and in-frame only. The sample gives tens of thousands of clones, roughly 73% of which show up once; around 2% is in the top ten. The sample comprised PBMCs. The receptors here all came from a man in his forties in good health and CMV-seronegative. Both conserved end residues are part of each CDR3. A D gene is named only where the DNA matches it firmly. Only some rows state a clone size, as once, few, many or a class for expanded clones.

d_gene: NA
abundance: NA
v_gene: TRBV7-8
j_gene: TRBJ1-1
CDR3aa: CASSPRVYTEAFF
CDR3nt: TGTGCCAGCAGCCCGCGGGTCTATACTGAAGCTTTCTTT

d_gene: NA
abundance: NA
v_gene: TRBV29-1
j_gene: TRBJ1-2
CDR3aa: CSVLGRVGYTF
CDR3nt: TGCAGCGTTCTCGGCAGGGTGGGCTACACCTTC

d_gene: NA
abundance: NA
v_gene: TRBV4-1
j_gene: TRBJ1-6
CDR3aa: CASSQDRVRSPLHF
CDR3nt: TGCGCCAGCAGCCAAGATCGGGTGCGGTCACCCCTCCACTTT

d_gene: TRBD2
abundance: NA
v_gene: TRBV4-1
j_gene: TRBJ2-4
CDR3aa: CASSPTPGGANSNIQYF
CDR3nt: TGCGCCAGCAGCCCTACGCCCGGGGGGGCGAACAGTAACATTCAGTACTTC

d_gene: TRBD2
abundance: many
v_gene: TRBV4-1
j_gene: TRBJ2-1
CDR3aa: CASSPSSGRYYNEQFF
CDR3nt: TGCGCCAGCAGCCCTTCCAGCGGGAGGTACTACAATGAGCAGTTCTTC

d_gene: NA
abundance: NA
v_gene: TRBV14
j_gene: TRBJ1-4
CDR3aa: CASSLTGQRRNEKLFF
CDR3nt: TGTGCCAGCAGCCTAACTGGACAGCGGAGAAATGAAAAACTGTTTTTT

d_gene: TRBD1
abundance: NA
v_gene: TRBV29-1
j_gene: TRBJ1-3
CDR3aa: CSVANRGSGNTIYF
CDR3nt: TGCAGCGTAGCCAACAGGGGAAGTGGAAACACCATATATTTT

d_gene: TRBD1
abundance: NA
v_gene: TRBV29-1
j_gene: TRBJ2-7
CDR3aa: CSVEIPRDRVYEQYF
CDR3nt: TGCAGCGTTGAAATCCCTAGGGACAGGGTCTACGAGCAGTACTTC

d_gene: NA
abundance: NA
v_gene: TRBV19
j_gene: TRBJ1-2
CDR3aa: CASTHGDGYTF
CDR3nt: TGTGCCAGTACCCACGGGGATGGCTACACCTTC

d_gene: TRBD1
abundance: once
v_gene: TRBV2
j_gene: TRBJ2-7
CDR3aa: CASRPDRGEQYF
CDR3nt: TGTGCCAGCAGGCCGGACAGGGGCGAGCAGTACTTC

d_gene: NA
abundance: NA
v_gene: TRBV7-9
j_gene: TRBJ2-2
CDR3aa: CASSPGVSGGELFF
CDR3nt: TGTGCCAGCAGTCCCGGGGTGTCTGGCGGGGAGCTGTTTTTT

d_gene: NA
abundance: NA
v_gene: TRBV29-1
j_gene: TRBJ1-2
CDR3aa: CSVATGNDGYTF
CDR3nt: TGCAGCGTTGCCACAGGGAACGATGGCTACACCTTC

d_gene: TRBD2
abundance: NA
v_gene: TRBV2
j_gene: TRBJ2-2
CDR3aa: CASSGLAGAGELFF
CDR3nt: TGTGCCAGCAGCGGACTAGCGGGAGCCGGGGAGCTGTTTTTT

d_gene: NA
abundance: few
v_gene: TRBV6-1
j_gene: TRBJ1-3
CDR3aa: CASSEGIGSVGNTIYF
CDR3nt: TGTGCCAGCAGTGAGGGGATCGGGAGCGTTGGAAACACCATATATTTT

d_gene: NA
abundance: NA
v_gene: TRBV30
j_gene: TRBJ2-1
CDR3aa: CAWSMGLSSYNEQFF
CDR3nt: TGTGCCTGGAGTATGGGGCTCAGCTCCTACAATGAGCAGTTCTTC

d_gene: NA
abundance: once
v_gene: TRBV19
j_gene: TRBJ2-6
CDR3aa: CATSRTGANVLTF
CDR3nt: TGTGCCACCTCGAGAACTGGGGCCAACGTCCTGACTTTC

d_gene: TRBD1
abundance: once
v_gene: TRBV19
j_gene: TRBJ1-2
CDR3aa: CASSILTGQGGYTF
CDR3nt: TGTGCCAGTAGTATACTGACAGGGCAAGGAGGCTACACCTTC

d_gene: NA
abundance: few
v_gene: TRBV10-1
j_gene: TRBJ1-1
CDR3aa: CASSEGETEAFF
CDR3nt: TGCGCCAGCAGTGAAGGGGAAACTGAAGCTTTCTTT

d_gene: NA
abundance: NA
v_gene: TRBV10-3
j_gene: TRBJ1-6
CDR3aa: CAISDQGSRSPLHF
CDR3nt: TGTGCCATCAGTGATCAGGGTAGTCGGTCACCCCTCCACTTT

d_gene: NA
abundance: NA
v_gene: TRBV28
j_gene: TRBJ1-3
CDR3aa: CASSRPDRSTFSGNTIYF
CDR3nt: TGTGCCAGCAGCCGGCCGGACAGAAGTACCTTCTCTGGAAACACCATATATTTT

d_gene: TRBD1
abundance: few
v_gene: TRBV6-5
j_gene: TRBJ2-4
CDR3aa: CASSRTGGGIQYF
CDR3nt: TGTGCCAGCAGTAGGACAGGGGGAGGCATTCAGTACTTC

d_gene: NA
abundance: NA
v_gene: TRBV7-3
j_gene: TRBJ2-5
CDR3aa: CASSLSGLETQYF
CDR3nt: TGTGCCAGCAGCCTTAGCGGTTTGGAGACCCAGTACTTC

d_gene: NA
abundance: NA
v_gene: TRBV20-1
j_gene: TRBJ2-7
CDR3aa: CSATYYEQYF
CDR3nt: TGCAGTGCTACCTACTACGAGCAGTACTTC

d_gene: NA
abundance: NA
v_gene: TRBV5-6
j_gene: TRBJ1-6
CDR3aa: CASSPVGGSYNSPLHF
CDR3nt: TGTGCCAGCAGCCCCGTGGGGGGCTCCTATAATTCACCCCTCCACTTT

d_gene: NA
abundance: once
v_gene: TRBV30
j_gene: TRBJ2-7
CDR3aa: CAWSGLRVRSEQYF
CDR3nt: TGTGCCTGGAGTGGTCTACGGGTCCGATCCGAGCAGTACTTC

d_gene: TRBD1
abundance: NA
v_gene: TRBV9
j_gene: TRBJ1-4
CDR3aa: CASSATGGVATNEKLFF
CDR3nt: TGTGCCAGCAGCGCGACAGGGGGCGTTGCAACTAATGAAAAACTGTTTTTT

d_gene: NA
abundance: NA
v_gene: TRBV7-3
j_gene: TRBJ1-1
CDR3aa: CASRRGGNTEAFF
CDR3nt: TGTGCCAGCAGGAGGGGGGGGAACACTGAAGCTTTCTTT

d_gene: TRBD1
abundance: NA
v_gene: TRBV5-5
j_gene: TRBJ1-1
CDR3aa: CASSVVGQGVIAEAFF
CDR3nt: TGTGCCAGCAGCGTGGTGGGACAGGGGGTTATCGCTGAAGCTTTCTTT

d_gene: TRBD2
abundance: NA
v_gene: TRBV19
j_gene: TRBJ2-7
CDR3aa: CASSPRLAGGPYEQYF
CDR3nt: TGTGCCAGTAGTCCTCGACTAGCGGGAGGTCCCTACGAGCAGTACTTC

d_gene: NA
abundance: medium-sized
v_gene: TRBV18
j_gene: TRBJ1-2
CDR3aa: CASSPPTESYGYTF
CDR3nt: TGTGCCAGCTCACCACCGACAGAAAGCTATGGCTACACCTTC

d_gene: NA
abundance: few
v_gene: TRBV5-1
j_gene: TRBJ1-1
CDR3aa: CASSFEGPYTEAFF
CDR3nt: TGCGCCAGCAGCTTCGAGGGTCCTTACACTGAAGCTTTCTTT

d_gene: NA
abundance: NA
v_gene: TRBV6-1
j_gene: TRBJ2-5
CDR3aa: CASSRDKETQYF
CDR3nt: TGTGCCAGCAGCCGGGACAAAGAGACCCAGTACTTC

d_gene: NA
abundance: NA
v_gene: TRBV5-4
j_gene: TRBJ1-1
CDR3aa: CASSPLGGAFATEAFF
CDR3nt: TGTGCCAGCAGCCCCCTGGGGGGGGCATTCGCCACTGAAGCTTTCTTT

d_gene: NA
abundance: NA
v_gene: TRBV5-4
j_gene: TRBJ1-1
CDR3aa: CASRRNRDTNTEAFF
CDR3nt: TGTGCCAGCAGGCGAAACAGGGATACGAACACTGAAGCTTTCTTT

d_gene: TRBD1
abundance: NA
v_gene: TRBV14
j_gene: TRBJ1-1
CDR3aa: CASSRLGQRNTEAFF
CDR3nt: TGTGCCAGCAGCCGTTTGGGACAGCGGAACACTGAAGCTTTCTTT

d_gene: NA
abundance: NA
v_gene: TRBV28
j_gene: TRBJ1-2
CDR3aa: CASSLVGSGLYYGYTF
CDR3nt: TGTGCCAGCAGTTTAGTAGGGTCAGGGCTCTACTATGGCTACACCTTC

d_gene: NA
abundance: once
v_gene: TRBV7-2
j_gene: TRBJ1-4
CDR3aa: CASSPLSWSNEKLFF
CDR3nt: TGTGCCAGCAGCCCTCTCAGTTGGTCTAATGAAAAACTGTTTTTT

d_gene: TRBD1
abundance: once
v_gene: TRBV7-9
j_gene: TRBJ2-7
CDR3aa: CSSSSLPGTASSYEQYF
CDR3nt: TGTTCCAGCAGCTCACTTCCCGGGACAGCTAGTTCCTACGAGCAGTACTTC

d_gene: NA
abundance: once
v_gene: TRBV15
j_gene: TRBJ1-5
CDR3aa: CATSRTGMTFNSNQPQHF
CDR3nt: TGTGCCACCAGCAGAACCGGGATGACTTTCAATAGCAATCAGCCCCAGCATTTT

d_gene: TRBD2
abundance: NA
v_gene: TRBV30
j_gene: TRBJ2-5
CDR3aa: CAWSVGASGISEQYF
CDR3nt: TGTGCCTGGAGTGTGGGGGCTAGCGGGATCTCTGAGCAGTACTTC

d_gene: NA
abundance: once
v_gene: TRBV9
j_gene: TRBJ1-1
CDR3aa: CASSVVSGGVAFF
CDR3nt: TGTGCCAGCAGCGTAGTCTCCGGGGGAGTAGCTTTCTTT

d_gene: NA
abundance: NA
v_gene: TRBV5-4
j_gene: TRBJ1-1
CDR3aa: CASSSPLNTEAFF
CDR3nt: TGTGCCAGCAGCTCCCCCTTAAACACTGAAGCTTTCTTT

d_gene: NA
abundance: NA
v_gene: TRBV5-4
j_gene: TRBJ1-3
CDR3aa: CASSLAGAGNTIYF
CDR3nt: TGTGCCAGCAGCTTGGCAGGGGCTGGAAACACCATATATTTT

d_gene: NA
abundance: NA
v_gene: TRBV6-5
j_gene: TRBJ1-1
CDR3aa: CASSYRPGADTEAFF
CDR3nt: TGTGCCAGCAGTTACCGGCCGGGAGCGGACACTGAAGCTTTCTTT

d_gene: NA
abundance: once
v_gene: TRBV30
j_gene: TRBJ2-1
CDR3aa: CAWSVIRAYNEQFF
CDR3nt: TGTGCCTGGAGTGTCATTCGGGCCTACAATGAGCAGTTCTTC

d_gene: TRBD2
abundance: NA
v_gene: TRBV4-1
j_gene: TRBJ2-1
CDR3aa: CASSQVVQRGDNEQFF
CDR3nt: TGCGCCAGCAGCCAAGTTGTACAGCGGGGGGACAATGAGCAGTTCTTC

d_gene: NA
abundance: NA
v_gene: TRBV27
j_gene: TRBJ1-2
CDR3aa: CASSLTGLHGYTF
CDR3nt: TGTGCCAGCAGTTTAACAGGGCTCCATGGCTACACCTTC

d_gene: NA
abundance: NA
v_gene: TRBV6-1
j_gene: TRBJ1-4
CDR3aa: CASSEERLRKLFF
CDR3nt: TGTGCCAGCAGTGAAGAACGGTTGAGAAAACTGTTTTTT

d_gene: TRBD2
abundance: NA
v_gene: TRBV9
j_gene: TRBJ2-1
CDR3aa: CASSVESSGADHEQFF
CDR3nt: TGTGCCAGCAGCGTAGAGAGTAGCGGGGCCGACCATGAGCAGTTCTTC

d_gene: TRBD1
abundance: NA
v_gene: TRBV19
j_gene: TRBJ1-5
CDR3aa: CASRAQGASNQPQHF
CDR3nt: TGTGCCAGTAGGGCGCAGGGGGCCAGCAATCAGCCCCAGCATTTT

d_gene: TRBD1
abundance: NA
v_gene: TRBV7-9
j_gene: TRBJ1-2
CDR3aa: CASSLTGAPGNGYTF
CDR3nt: TGTGCCAGCAGCTTAACAGGGGCCCCCGGCAATGGCTACACCTTC

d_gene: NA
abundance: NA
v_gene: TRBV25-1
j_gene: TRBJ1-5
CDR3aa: CASSGPRANQPQHF
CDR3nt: TGTGCCAGCAGTGGTCCCAGGGCGAATCAGCCCCAGCATTTT

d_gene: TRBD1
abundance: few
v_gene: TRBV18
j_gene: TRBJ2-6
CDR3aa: CASSPRTGRSSGANVLTF
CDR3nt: TGTGCCAGCTCACCGCGGACAGGCAGAAGCTCTGGGGCCAACGTCCTGACTTTC

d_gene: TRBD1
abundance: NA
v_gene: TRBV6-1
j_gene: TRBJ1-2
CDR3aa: CASSEFDREDYGYTF
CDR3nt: TGTGCCAGCAGTGAATTCGACAGGGAAGACTATGGCTACACCTTC